The present entry profiles one T cell receptor beta chain with its context. Its antigen is as yet unknown. This CDR3 spans 15 amino acids. Germline CDR1 SGHDT, CDR2 YYEEEE. V was clipped by 3 bases and J by 4 bases, with 13 bases between them. The data were taken from a study of beta chain features in type 1 diabetes. For the study at large: Patients were similar to healthy donors in age and gender (as well as in cell yields).

Sequenced material consisted of expressed TCRB transcripts (all of the isolated RNA was reverse transcribed). Some clones are missing from TCRdb's copy, which holds only in-frame ones; the method was immunoSEQ multiplex PCR. The sample contains about 360,000 clones, approximately 12% of which appear only once. CD4+ naive, central memory, regulatory and stem cell-like memory subsets were isolated by sorting on CD45RO/CCR7/CD25/CD127/CD95/CD27. Purities in excess of 95% were seen in all sorted populations. Overall study results and limits: PCR could preferentially amplify shorter templates, alike in patients and controls. Shortening of TCRB CDR3s, moderate but significant, appeared in all four CD4+ subsets of Type 1 diabetes patients.

The clonotype originates from a woman aged 18-35 years with type 1 diabetes. The V and J genes are TRBV5-6 and TRBJ2-2; a weak D match, TRBD2 (7 bases). Sequenced: naive CD4+ T cells from blood. The CDR3 loop is CASSSGGAGTGELFF. CDR3 bases: TGTGCCAGCAGCTCGGGGGGCGCCGGCACCGGGGAGCTGTTTTTT.